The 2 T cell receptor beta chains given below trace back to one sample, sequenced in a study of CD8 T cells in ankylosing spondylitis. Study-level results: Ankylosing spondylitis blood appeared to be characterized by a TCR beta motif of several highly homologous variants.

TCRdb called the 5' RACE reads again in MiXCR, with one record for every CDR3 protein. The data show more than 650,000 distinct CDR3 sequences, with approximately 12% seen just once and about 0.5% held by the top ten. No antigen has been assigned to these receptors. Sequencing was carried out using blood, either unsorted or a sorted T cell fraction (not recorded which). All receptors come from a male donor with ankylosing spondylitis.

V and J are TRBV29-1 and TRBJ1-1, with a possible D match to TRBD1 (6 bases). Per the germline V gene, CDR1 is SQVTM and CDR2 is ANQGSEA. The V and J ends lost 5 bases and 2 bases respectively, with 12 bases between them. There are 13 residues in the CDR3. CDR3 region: CSVRGATNTEAFF. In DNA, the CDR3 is TGCAGCGTTCGGGGGGCGACTAACACTGAAGCTTTCTTT.

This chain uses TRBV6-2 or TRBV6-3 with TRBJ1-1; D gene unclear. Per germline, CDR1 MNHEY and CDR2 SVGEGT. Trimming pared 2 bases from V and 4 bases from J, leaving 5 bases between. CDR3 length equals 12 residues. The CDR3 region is CASSYIGTEAFF. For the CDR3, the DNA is TGTGCCAGCAGTTACATCGGCACTGAAGCTTTCTTT.